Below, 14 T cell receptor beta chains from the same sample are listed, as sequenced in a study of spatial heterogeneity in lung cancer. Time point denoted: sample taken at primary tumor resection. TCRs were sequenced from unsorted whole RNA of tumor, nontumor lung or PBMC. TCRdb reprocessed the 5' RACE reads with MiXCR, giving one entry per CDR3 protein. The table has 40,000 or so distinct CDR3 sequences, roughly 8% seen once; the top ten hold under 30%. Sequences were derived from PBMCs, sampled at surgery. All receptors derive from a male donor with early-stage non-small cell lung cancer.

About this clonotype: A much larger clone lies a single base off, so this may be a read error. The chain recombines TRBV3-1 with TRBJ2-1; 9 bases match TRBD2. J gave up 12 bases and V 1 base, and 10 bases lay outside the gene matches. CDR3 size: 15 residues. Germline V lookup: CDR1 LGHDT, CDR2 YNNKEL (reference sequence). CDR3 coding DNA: TGTGCCAGCAGCCAAGGGGCGGCGGGGGGGCATGCGCAGTTCTTC. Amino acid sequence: CASSQGAAGGHAQFF.

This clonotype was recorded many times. This CDR3 is CASSLDIRLAGETDTQYF. Written as DNA, the CDR3 is TGTGCCAGCAGCTTAGATATTCGGCTAGCGGGAGAAACAGATACGCAGTATTTT. The genes are TRBV7-9 and TRBJ2-3; 10 bases align to TRBD2. This CDR3 contains 18 residues. The germline V gene encodes CDR1 SEHNR and CDR2 FQNEAQ (reference sequence). Losses at the gene ends were 1 base for V and 3 bases for J; bases not matched to a gene: 10.

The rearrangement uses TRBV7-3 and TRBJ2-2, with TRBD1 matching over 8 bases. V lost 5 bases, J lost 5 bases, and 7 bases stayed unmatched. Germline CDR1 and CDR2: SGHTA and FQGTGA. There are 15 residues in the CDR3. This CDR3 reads CASSPRTGQTGELFF. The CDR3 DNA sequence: TGTGCCAGCAGCCCGAGGACAGGGCAAACCGGGGAGCTGTTTTTT.

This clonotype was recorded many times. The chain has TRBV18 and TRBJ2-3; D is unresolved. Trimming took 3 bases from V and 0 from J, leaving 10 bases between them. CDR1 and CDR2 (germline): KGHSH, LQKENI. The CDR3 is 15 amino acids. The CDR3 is CASSPPGRSTDTQYF. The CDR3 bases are TGTGCCAGCTCACCGCCCGGACGCAGCACAGATACGCAGTATTTT. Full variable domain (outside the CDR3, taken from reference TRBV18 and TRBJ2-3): NAGVMQNPRHLVRRRGQEARLRCSPMKGHSHVYWYRQLPEEGLKFMVYLQKENIIDESGMPKERFSAEFPKEGPSILRIQQVVRGDSAAYFCASSPPGRSTDTQYFGPGTRLTVL.

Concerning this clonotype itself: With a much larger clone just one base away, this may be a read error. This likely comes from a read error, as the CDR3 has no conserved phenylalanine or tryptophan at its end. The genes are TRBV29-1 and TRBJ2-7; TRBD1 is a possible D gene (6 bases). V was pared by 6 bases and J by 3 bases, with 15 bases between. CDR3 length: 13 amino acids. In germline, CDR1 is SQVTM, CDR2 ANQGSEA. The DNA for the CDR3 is TGCAGCGTAGATAAAACAGGGAGCTACGAGCAGTACATC. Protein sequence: CSVDKTGSYEQYI.

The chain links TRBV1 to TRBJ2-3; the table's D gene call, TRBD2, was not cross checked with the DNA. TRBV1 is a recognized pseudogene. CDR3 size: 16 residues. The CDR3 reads CTSSRIIAGVTDTQYF. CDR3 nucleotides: TGCACCAGCAGCCGGATAATAGCGGGAGTCACAGATACGCAGTATTTT.

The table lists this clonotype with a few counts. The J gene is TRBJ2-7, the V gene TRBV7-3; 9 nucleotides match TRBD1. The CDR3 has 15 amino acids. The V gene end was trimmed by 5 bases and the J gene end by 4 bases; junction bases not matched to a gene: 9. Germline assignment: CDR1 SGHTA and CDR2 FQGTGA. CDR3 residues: CASSPRTGAGYEQYF. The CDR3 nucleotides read TGTGCCAGCAGCCCCCGGACAGGGGCTGGGTACGAGCAGTACTTC.

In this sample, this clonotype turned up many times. CDR3 DNA: TGTGCCAGCGGAATAGCGGGGGCATCCGGGGAGCTGTTTTTT. Protein: CASGIAGASGELFF. V gene TRBV2 combines with J gene TRBJ2-2; 9 positions match TRBD2. The CDR3 is made up of 14 amino acids. J gave up 6 bases and V 8 bases, and 7 bases lay outside the gene matches. Looked up from germline, CDR1 is SNHLY and CDR2 is FYNNEI.

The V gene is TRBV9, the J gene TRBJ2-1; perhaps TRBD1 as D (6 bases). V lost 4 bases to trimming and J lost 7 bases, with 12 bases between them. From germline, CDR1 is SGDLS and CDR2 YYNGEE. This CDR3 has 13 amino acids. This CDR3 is CASSPRTVNEQFF. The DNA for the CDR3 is TGTGCCAGCAGCCCCCGGACAGTTAATGAGCAGTTCTTC.

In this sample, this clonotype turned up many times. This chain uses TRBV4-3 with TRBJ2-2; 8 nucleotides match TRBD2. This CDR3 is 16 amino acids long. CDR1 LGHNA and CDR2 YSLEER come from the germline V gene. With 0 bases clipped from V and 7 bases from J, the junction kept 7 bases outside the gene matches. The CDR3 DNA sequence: TGCGCCAGCAGCCAAGACGGAACGGGGGGGAACGGGGAGCTGTTTTTT. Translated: CASSQDGTGGNGELFF.

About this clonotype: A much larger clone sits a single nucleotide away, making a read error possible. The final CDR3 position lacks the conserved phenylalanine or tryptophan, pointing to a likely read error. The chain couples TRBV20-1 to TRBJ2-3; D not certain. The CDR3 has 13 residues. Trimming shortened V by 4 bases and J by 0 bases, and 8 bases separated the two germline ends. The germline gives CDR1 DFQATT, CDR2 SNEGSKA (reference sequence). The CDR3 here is CSAIGTSTDTQYL. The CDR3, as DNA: TGCAGTGCTATAGGTACTAGCACAGATACGCAGTATCTT.

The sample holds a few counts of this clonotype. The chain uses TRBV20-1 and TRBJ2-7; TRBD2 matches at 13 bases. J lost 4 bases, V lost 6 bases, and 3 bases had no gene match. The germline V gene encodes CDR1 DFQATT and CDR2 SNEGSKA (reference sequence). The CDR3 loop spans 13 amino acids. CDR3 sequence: CSAGTSGAYEQYF. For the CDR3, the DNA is TGCAGTGCAGGGACTAGCGGGGCTTACGAGCAGTACTTC.

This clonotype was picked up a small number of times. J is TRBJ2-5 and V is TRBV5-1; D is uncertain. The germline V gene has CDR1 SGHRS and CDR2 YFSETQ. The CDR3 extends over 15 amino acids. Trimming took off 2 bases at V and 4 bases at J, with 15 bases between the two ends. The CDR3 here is CASSFPGATRETQYF. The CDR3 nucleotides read TGCGCCAGCAGCTTTCCAGGAGCTACCAGAGAGACCCAGTACTTC.

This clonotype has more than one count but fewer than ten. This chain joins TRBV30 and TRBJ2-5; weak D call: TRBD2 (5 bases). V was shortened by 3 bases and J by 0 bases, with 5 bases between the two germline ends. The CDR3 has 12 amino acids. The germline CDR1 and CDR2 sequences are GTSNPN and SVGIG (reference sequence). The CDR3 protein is CAWRDYQETQYF. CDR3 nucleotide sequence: TGTGCCTGGAGGGACTACCAAGAGACCCAGTACTTC.